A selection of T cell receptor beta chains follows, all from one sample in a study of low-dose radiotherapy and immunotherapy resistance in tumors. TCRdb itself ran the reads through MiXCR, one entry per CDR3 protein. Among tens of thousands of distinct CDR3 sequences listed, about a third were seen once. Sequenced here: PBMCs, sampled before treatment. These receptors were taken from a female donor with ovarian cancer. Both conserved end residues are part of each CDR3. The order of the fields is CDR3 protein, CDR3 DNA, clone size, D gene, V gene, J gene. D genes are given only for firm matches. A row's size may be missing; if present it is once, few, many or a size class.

cdr3_aa: CASSLSFGVHTEAFF
cdr3_nt: TGTGCCAGCAGCTTATCCTTCGGGGTTCACACTGAAGCTTTCTTT
clone_size: many
d_call: .
v_call: TRBV7-3
j_call: TRBJ1-1

cdr3_aa: CAWRPGQQFATNEKLFF
cdr3_nt: TGTGCCTGGAGGCCGGGACAGCAATTTGCAACTAATGAAAAACTGTTTTTT
clone_size: few
d_call: TRBD1
v_call: TRBV30
j_call: TRBJ1-4

cdr3_aa: CASSQGADQPQHF
cdr3_nt: TGTGCCAGCAGCCAGGGGGCCGACCAGCCCCAGCATTTT
clone_size: many
d_call: .
v_call: TRBV3-1
j_call: TRBJ1-5

cdr3_aa: CASSQYGTGNEKLFF
cdr3_nt: TGCGCCAGCAGCCAGTATGGGACAGGGAATGAAAAACTGTTTTTT
clone_size: many
d_call: TRBD1
v_call: TRBV4-3
j_call: TRBJ1-4

cdr3_aa: CAITNTGELFF
cdr3_nt: TGTGCCATCACGAACACCGGGGAGCTGTTTTTT
clone_size: many
d_call: .
v_call: TRBV6-2/TRBV6-3
j_call: TRBJ2-2

cdr3_aa: CASSQEGGLLEAFF
cdr3_nt: TGCGCCAGCAGCCAAGAAGGGGGTTTGCTTGAAGCTTTCTTT
clone_size: .
d_call: .
v_call: TRBV4-1
j_call: TRBJ1-1

cdr3_aa: CASSTGLNEKLFF
cdr3_nt: TGTGCCAGCAGCACCGGGCTGAATGAAAAACTGTTTTTT
clone_size: many
d_call: .
v_call: TRBV5-1
j_call: TRBJ1-4

cdr3_aa: CASSLPYRDSKNIQYF
cdr3_nt: TGTGCCAGCAGCCTTCCCTACAGAGACTCCAAAAACATTCAGTACTTC
clone_size: many
d_call: .
v_call: TRBV12-3/TRBV12-4
j_call: TRBJ2-4

cdr3_aa: CASSTTQLAHEQYF
cdr3_nt: TGTGCCAGTAGTACGACTCAGTTAGCCCACGAGCAGTACTTC
clone_size: many
d_call: .
v_call: TRBV19
j_call: TRBJ2-7

cdr3_aa: CSARRGTSPLGADTQYF
cdr3_nt: TGCAGTGCTAGACGCGGGACTAGTCCACTGGGTGCAGATACGCAGTATTTT
clone_size: .
d_call: TRBD2
v_call: TRBV20-1
j_call: TRBJ2-3

cdr3_aa: CASGLVTGTAYEQYF
cdr3_nt: TGTGCTAGTGGTTTGGTAACCGGGACCGCCTACGAGCAGTACTTC
clone_size: .
d_call: .
v_call: TRBV12-5
j_call: TRBJ2-7

cdr3_aa: CSARDPGFEAFF
cdr3_nt: TGCAGTGCTAGAGATCCCGGGTTTGAAGCTTTCTTT
clone_size: .
d_call: .
v_call: TRBV20-1
j_call: TRBJ1-1

cdr3_aa: CASSIGVTGAGEQYF
cdr3_nt: TGTGCCAGTAGTATAGGGGTGACAGGGGCCGGCGAGCAGTACTTC
clone_size: .
d_call: TRBD1
v_call: TRBV19
j_call: TRBJ2-7

cdr3_aa: CSVEGLRGLSEAFF
cdr3_nt: TGCAGCGTTGAAGGACTCAGGGGGCTCTCTGAAGCTTTCTTT
clone_size: many
d_call: TRBD1
v_call: TRBV29-1
j_call: TRBJ1-1

cdr3_aa: CASSLRPYSGNTIYF
cdr3_nt: TGTGCCAGCAGTCTTCGCCCTTACTCTGGAAACACCATATATTTT
clone_size: .
d_call: .
v_call: TRBV27
j_call: TRBJ1-3

cdr3_aa: CASSFQGSYGYTF
cdr3_nt: TGTGCCAGCAGCTTTCAGGGGAGCTATGGCTACACCTTC
clone_size: many
d_call: .
v_call: TRBV7-9
j_call: TRBJ1-2

cdr3_aa: CASSRGTGGNYGYTF
cdr3_nt: TGTGCCAGCAGTCGCGGGACAGGGGGCAACTATGGCTACACCTTC
clone_size: few
d_call: TRBD1
v_call: TRBV12-3/TRBV12-4
j_call: TRBJ1-2

cdr3_aa: CASSYSTLTITDTQYF
cdr3_nt: TGTGCCAGCAGTTATTCGACCCTCACGATCACAGATACGCAGTATTTT
clone_size: many
d_call: .
v_call: TRBV28
j_call: TRBJ2-3

cdr3_aa: CSVSTQGAPGANVLTF
cdr3_nt: TGCAGCGTTTCGACCCAGGGGGCGCCTGGGGCCAACGTCCTGACTTTC
clone_size: .
d_call: TRBD1
v_call: TRBV29-1
j_call: TRBJ2-6

cdr3_aa: CSASRGSGGAYNEQFF
cdr3_nt: TGCAGTGCTTCTCGTGGGAGCGGGGGGGCCTACAATGAGCAGTTCTTC
clone_size: many
d_call: TRBD2
v_call: TRBV20-1
j_call: TRBJ2-1

cdr3_aa: CACAPADYEQYF
cdr3_nt: TGTGCCTGCGCCCCCGCAGACTACGAGCAGTACTTC
clone_size: .
d_call: .
v_call: TRBV30
j_call: TRBJ2-7

cdr3_aa: CASSLMGQTSEQFF
cdr3_nt: TGTGCCAGCAGTTTAATGGGCCAGACAAGTGAGCAGTTCTTC
clone_size: many
d_call: .
v_call: TRBV12-3/TRBV12-4
j_call: TRBJ2-1